This is a list of T cell receptor beta chains from one sample in a study of response to subunit inactivated influenza vaccine. TCRdb independently ran MiXCR on the RT-PCR reads; one entry per CDR3 protein. The profile covers around 710,000 distinct CDR3 sequences, with approximately 15% appearing a single time and 6.5% to 8.5% taken by the ten largest. The sequenced sample was PBMCs from blood, obtained approximately 15 days before vaccination. These receptors all come from a man over 45 who received an inactivated influenza vaccine. The CDR3 runs from the conserved cysteine through the conserved F or W. D genes are given only for firm matches. Not every row has a clone size; where given, it reads once, few, many or a size class.

d_call	clone_size	v_call	j_call	cdr3_aa	cdr3_nt
TRBD2	many	TRBV6-5	TRBJ2-1	CASSYLGLAGVLYNEQFF	TGTGCCAGCAGTTACTTAGGACTAGCGGGAGTGCTCTACAATGAGCAGTTCTTC
NA	NA	TRBV7-9	TRBJ2-5	CASSLDWGQETQYF	TGTGCCAGCAGCTTAGACTGGGGACAAGAGACCCAGTACTTC
NA	NA	TRBV25-1	TRBJ1-2	CASTDSYGYTF	TGTGCCAGCACGGACAGCTATGGCTACACCTTC
TRBD2	NA	TRBV30	TRBJ2-5	CAWSGWVAGGYQETQYF	TGTGCCTGGAGTGGTTGGGTAGCGGGAGGGTACCAAGAGACCCAGTACTTC
NA	NA	TRBV5-1	TRBJ2-1	CASTTDSSYNEQFF	TGCGCCAGCACCACGGACTCCTCCTACAATGAGCAGTTCTTC
TRBD2	few	TRBV7-2	TRBJ2-1	CASSPTLAALMYNEQFF	TGTGCCAGCAGCCCCACACTAGCGGCCTTAATGTACAATGAGCAGTTCTTC
TRBD2	NA	TRBV6-2/TRBV6-3	TRBJ2-7	CASSYGTSGIEQYF	TGTGCCAGCAGTTACGGGACTAGCGGGATCGAGCAGTACTTC
NA	NA	TRBV28	TRBJ1-5	CAILRGRNSNQPQHF	TGTGCCATCCTCAGGGGCAGGAATAGCAATCAGCCCCAGCATTTT
TRBD1	NA	TRBV28	TRBJ2-5	CASKPAGQGNQETQYF	TGTGCCAGCAAACCCGCGGGACAGGGCAACCAAGAGACCCAGTACTTC
NA	NA	TRBV3-1	TRBJ2-1	CASSQSEQYNEQFF	TGTGCCAGCAGCCAAAGTGAGCAGTACAATGAGCAGTTCTTC
NA	many	TRBV12-3/TRBV12-4	TRBJ1-1	CASSLSVSGGLFF	TGTGCCAGCAGTCTAAGCGTAAGCGGGGGACTCTTCTTT
NA	many	TRBV28	TRBJ2-3	CASGLNRDF	TGTGCCAGCGGTCTAAACCGGGATTTT
TRBD1	few	TRBV7-2	TRBJ1-1	CASSLAATTGVTEAFF	TGTGCCAGCAGCTTAGCGGCTACGACAGGGGTTACTGAAGCTTTCTTT
NA	NA	TRBV30	TRBJ1-4	CAWSHTGHNEKLFF	TGTGCCTGGAGTCATACAGGGCATAATGAAAAACTGTTTTTT
NA	NA	TRBV27	TRBJ1-6	CASSDSYNSPLHF	TGTGCCAGCAGTGACAGCTATAATTCACCCCTCCACTTT
NA	NA	TRBV12-3/TRBV12-4	TRBJ2-1	CASTPRGGLNEQFF	TGTGCCAGCACTCCCCGGGGCGGTCTCAATGAGCAGTTCTTC